This is a list of T cell receptor beta chains from one sample in a study of blood T cell repertoires in COVID-19. Profiled with immunoSEQ multiplex PCR; TCRdb holds only in-frame clones, not every one. The sample carries more than 85,000 clones, about 80% recorded once. The source material was peripheral blood. The receptor source for this set is a woman of 80 years or more with acute or convalescent COVID-19. The CDR3 runs from the conserved cysteine through the conserved F or W. Each record gives: J gene, V gene, D gene, clone size, CDR3 DNA, CDR3 protein. A D gene is named only where the DNA matches it firmly. Size is omitted from some rows. Given values are once, few, many or a class for expanded clones.

TRBJ1-2 TRBV12-3/TRBV12-4 TRBD1 few TGTGCCAGCAGTTTTAACAGGGGTACTGGCTACACCTTC CASSFNRGTGYTF
TRBJ1-4 TRBV30 NA NA TGTGCCTGGAGACAGGCGGGGGAAAAACTGTTTTTT CAWRQAGEKLFF
TRBJ1-2 TRBV5-1 TRBD1 once TGCGCCAGCAGCTGGACAGGGTCTGGCCACACCTTC CASSWTGSGHTF
TRBJ2-7 TRBV5-1 TRBD2 NA TGCGCCAGCAGCTTGGTCCGGGGGGAGTATGACGAGCAGTACTTC CASSLVRGEYDEQYF
TRBJ1-6 TRBV4-3 NA NA TGCGCCAGCAGCCAAGAAAACTCGAAGAATTCACCCCTCCACTTT CASSQENSKNSPLHF
TRBJ2-6 TRBV5-6 NA NA TGTGCCAGCAGCTTGGGACAAGGAAAAGGGGCCAACGTCCTGACTTTC CASSLGQGKGANVLTF
TRBJ2-3 TRBV2 TRBD2 NA TGTGCCAGCACCACTAGCGGGGCGAGCACAGATACGCAGTATTTT CASTTSGASTDTQYF
TRBJ2-7 TRBV4-2 TRBD2 NA TGTGCCAGCAGCCAAGAACTAGCGGGGGTGTCCTACGAGCAGTACTTC CASSQELAGVSYEQYF
TRBJ2-3 TRBV5-4 NA once TGTGCCAGCAGCCCTGGGGGGACAGCAACCACAGATACGCAGTATTTT CASSPGGTATTDTQYF
TRBJ2-7 TRBV20-1 TRBD2 NA TGCAGTGCTAGTCTGGGACTAGGTTCGGGCGAGCAGTACTTC CSASLGLGSGEQYF
TRBJ2-3 TRBV28 TRBD1 NA TGTGCCAGCAGGGCAGGGGGCGGAGATACGCAGTATTTT CASRAGGGDTQYF
TRBJ1-5 TRBV6-5 TRBD1 NA TGTGCCAGCAGTCCGGGGACAGGGCGCAATCAGCCCCAGCATTTT CASSPGTGRNQPQHF
TRBJ2-7 TRBV30 NA NA TGTGCCTGGAGTGTAGGGCAGGGCTACGAGCAGTACTTC CAWSVGQGYEQYF
TRBJ2-3 TRBV13 NA NA TGTGCCAGCAGCAGCTGGACAGTTGAGAGCACAGATACGCAGTATTTT CASSSWTVESTDTQYF
TRBJ2-5 TRBV29-1 NA NA TGCAGCGGAAAAGGACAGGGAGGGGAGACCCAGTACTTC CSGKGQGGETQYF
TRBJ2-3 TRBV12-3/TRBV12-4 NA NA TGTGCCAGCAGCTCCCCGCCGGGACTGTCGCAGTATTTT CASSSPPGLSQYF
TRBJ2-6 TRBV2 TRBD1 few TGTGCCAGCAGTCTACAGGGGCCTGGGGCCAACGTCCTGACTTTC CASSLQGPGANVLTF
TRBJ1-6 TRBV5-1 NA NA TGCGCCAGCAGCTTGGTGGCGGAGGGCTCACCCCTCCACTTT CASSLVAEGSPLHF
TRBJ2-1 TRBV18 TRBD2 once TGTGCCAGCTCACCAGGACTAGTGAATGGCAATGAGCAGTTCTTC CASSPGLVNGNEQFF
TRBJ2-7 TRBV5-1 TRBD1 NA TGCGCCAGCAGCCTACAGGGACAGGGGGACGAGCAGTACTTC CASSLQGQGDEQYF
TRBJ2-2 TRBV3-1/TRBV3-2 TRBD2 NA TGTGCCAGCAGCCGCATCCCTAGCGGGAGTCACACCGGGGAGCTGTTTTTT CASSRIPSGSHTGELFF
TRBJ1-1 TRBV29-1 NA NA TGCAGCGCCACCAGGGGTGACACTGAAGCTTTCTTT CSATRGDTEAFF
TRBJ2-7 TRBV20-1 TRBD2 NA TGCACAGCTAGTACTAGCGGGAACTACGAGCAGTACTTC CTASTSGNYEQYF
TRBJ2-3 TRBV4-3 TRBD2 NA TGCGCCAGCAGCCTCGCGGGACTAGTGACTAGCACAGATACGCAGTATTTT CASSLAGLVTSTDTQYF
TRBJ2-1 TRBV29-1 TRBD2 NA TGCAGCGTTGATGGCGGGAGCTTCTACAATGAGCAGTTCTTC CSVDGGSFYNEQFF
TRBJ1-2 TRBV5-4 NA NA TGTGCCAGCAGCTTTGGGTCAGGGGTTATAGCTAACTATGGCTACACCTTC CASSFGSGVIANYGYTF
TRBJ1-2 TRBV28 TRBD1 NA TGTGCCAGCAGTTTAGGAGGGGGCAAGGGCTATGGCTACACCTTC CASSLGGGKGYGYTF
TRBJ1-1 TRBV21-1 NA NA TGTGCCAGCAGCAAGAGGGGACAGGCGAACACTGAAGCTTTCTTT CASSKRGQANTEAFF
TRBJ1-2 TRBV5-1 NA NA TGCGCCAGCAGCTTGCGGGAAAACTATGGCTACACCTTC CASSLRENYGYTF
TRBJ1-5 TRBV19 NA NA TGTGCCAGTAGTGTACGATTGGCGCCCCAGCATTTT CASSVRLAPQHF
TRBJ1-3 TRBV11-2 TRBD1 few TGTGCCAGCAGCCAACGGACAGGGTCTGGAAACACCATATATTTT CASSQRTGSGNTIYF
TRBJ2-2 TRBV3-1/TRBV3-2 TRBD2 few TGTGCCAGCAGCAGAACTTCTAGCGGGGGGGCCGCCGGGGAGCTGTTTTTT CASSRTSSGGAAGELFF
TRBJ1-3 TRBV6-1 NA NA TGTGCCAGCCTCATTAGCTCTGGAAACACCATATATTTT CASLISSGNTIYF
TRBJ1-3 TRBV5-8 NA few TGTGCCAGCAGCTTGGCCAGGTCTGGAAACACCATATATTTT CASSLARSGNTIYF
TRBJ1-2 TRBV5-1 NA NA TGCGCCAGCAGCTTTAACGGGGGTGAGGGCTACACCTTC CASSFNGGEGYTF
TRBJ2-7 TRBV19 TRBD2 few TGTGCCAGTAGCGAGCGGGACCAATCCTACGAGCAGTACTTC CASSERDQSYEQYF
TRBJ2-1 TRBV5-1 TRBD1 NA TGCGCCAGCAGCCGAGGACAGGGTACATCATACAATGAGCAGTTCTTC CASSRGQGTSYNEQFF
TRBJ1-6 TRBV11-1 NA NA TGTGCCAGCAGACCCAACAGCCTTCGGAATAATTCACCCCTCCACTTT CASRPNSLRNNSPLHF
TRBJ2-7 TRBV7-6 TRBD2 NA TGTGCCAGCAGCTTAGACCCGGGAGGGCCTTACGAGCAGTACTTC CASSLDPGGPYEQYF
TRBJ1-5 TRBV18 TRBD1 NA TGTGCCAGCTCCCCGACCTCGACAGGGTTTGGGCAGCCCCAGCATTTT CASSPTSTGFGQPQHF
TRBJ2-1 TRBV7-2 TRBD1 NA TGTGCCAGCAGCTCAACAGGGGGCTCCTACAATGAGCAGTTCTTC CASSSTGGSYNEQFF
TRBJ1-5 TRBV5-6 TRBD1 NA TGTGCCAGCAGCCCACAGGGGGCCGGACAGCCCCAGCATTTT CASSPQGAGQPQHF
TRBJ2-3 TRBV4-2 NA few TGTGCCAGCAGCCAAGTTGGGCATAAGGATACGCAGTATTTT CASSQVGHKDTQYF
TRBJ2-1 TRBV4-1 NA once TGCGCCAGCAGCCACCCCCCGTCGGGTGAGCAGTTCTTC CASSHPPSGEQFF